The TCR beta chain under discussion was sequenced for a study of cytomegalovirus exposure and HLA in healthy donors (dated by TCRdb to about 2017). As for the study more broadly: A later analysis indicated that the 110 or so validation repertoires were generated on the platform also employed for the 720 or so repertoires of the first cohort. To predict cytomegalovirus infection status, the study brought together high-throughput TCR immunosequencing, statistical association of individual TCRs with disease status, and machine learning. The study aimed to test whether cataloging public T cell receptors could reveal signatures of past pathogen exposure. In addition to the first cohort of around 670 subjects, a separate validation cohort of approximately 120 different subjects was used.

CDR1 is given as SGHNT and CDR2 as YYREEE, both from the germline V gene (reference sequence). Inclusive of the bounding cysteine and phenylalanine, the CDR3 is 19 residues long. Only the CDR3 DNA is retained, 57 bases long and in frame from the first base. V and J are trimmed by 2 bases and 0 bases, and the gene matches miss 13 bases of the junction. Here is what the overall study found, with its caveats: According to the authors, the approach could potentially be generalized to other disease states and immunological phenotypes. In the study, some 180 TCR beta chains were listed as associated with cytomegalovirus. Subsequent analysis determined that TCRs grouped into clusters in the first cohort also showed a tendency toward co-occurrence across the approximately 110 validation repertoires, and 85% to 95% of cluster scores exceeded 0. Cytomegalovirus status was reported to be diagnosed by the classifier with high specificity and sensitivity in both the original and validation cohorts. In vitro tests confirmed that a few of the cytomegalovirus-associated TCR beta chains recognize cytomegalovirus antigens. The validation cohort had no HLA typing available for a later analysis, so co-occurrence within that cohort was assessed over all 130 or so repertoires. While some public TCRs were present in many individuals, most TCR sequences turned up only very rarely across donors.

As for this clone: No cognate antigen has been identified for it. No much larger clone is present one base from it, and per-base qualities are unavailable.

Donors formed part of the validation cohort, which comprised approximately 130 subjects and was distinct from the first cohort of several hundred subjects. Preparation of the library involved the immunoSEQ multiplex PCR assay. From the authors' description of their analysis: To diagnose cytomegalovirus status from the catalog of TCR beta chain sequences, a statistical classification framework was built. This is the immuneACCESS table as TCRdb keeps it, with only in-frame sequences that have V and J called. A part of the clones is gone; compared with another copy, unresolved V genes explain less than half, and the rest is unexplained. V and J calls and clone size are copied from that table; D and trimming were computed from the DNA. The sample contains 120,000 to 150,000 clones, about 91% of them found a single time. The top ten clonotypes cover 3.5% to 5.5% of the sample.

The V and J segments used are TRBV5-4 and TRBJ2-3, and TRBD1 aligns with 9 junction nucleotides. The sequence derives from a man younger than 35 in good health and CMV-seropositive. The specimen was PBMCs. The CDR3 has the sequence CASSFILGQGITSTDTQYF. Here is the DNA: TGTGCCAGCAGCTTTATTTTAGGACAGGGGATCACTAGCACAGATACGCAGTATTTT.